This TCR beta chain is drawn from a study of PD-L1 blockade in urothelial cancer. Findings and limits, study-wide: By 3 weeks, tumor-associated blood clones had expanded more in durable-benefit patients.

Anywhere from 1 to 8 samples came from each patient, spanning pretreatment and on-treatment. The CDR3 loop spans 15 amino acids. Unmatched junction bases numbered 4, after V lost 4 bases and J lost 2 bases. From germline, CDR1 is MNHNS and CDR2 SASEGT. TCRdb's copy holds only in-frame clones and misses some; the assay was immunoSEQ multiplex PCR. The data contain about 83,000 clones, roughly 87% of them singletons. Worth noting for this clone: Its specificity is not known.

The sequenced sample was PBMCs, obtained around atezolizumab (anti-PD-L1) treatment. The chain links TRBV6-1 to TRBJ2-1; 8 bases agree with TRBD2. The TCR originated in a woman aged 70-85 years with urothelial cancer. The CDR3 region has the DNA TGTGCCAGCAGTGCGGCGGGGGGCCCCTACAATGAGCAGTTCTTC. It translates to CASSAAGGPYNEQFF.